Listed below are T cell receptor beta chains from one sample, sequenced in a study of blood T cell repertoires in COVID-19. Here immunoSEQ multiplex PCR was the method, and the copy in TCRdb shows in-frame clones only, minus some. The data contain 150,000 to 200,000 clones, 89% of them seen just once; the ten biggest clones take up around 1.9%. Sequencing was performed on peripheral blood. These receptors were obtained from a man aged 18 to 30 who had recovered from COVID-19. Each CDR3 is given with its conserved first and last residue. Fields, in order: J gene, V gene, D gene, clone size, CDR3 DNA, CDR3 protein. The D gene is left open where the match is weak. Clone size, where shown, is once, few, many, or a class for clones that have expanded.

TRBJ1-4 | TRBV6-6 | TRBD1 | . | TGTGCCAGCAGATTGACAGGGAGCTACGAAAAACTGTTTTTT | CASRLTGSYEKLFF
TRBJ2-7 | TRBV7-2 | . | . | TGTGCCAGCAGCCCAGGGGTCTCCAACGAGCAGTACTTC | CASSPGVSNEQYF
TRBJ1-2 | TRBV18 | . | once | TGTGCCAGCTCACCACGTTCCCCCCAGTTTTATGGCTACACCTTC | CASSPRSPQFYGYTF
TRBJ2-1 | TRBV7-2 | . | once | TGTGCCAGCAGTAGGGGTTGGAATGAGCAGTTCTTC | CASSRGWNEQFF
TRBJ1-4 | TRBV5-1 | . | once | TGCGCCAGCAGCGGCAGGGGATACGATGAAAAACTGTTTTTT | CASSGRGYDEKLFF
TRBJ2-7 | TRBV19 | . | . | TGTGCCAGTAGTATTAAGGGGGGGGATGCCGGCTACGAGCAGTACTTC | CASSIKGGDAGYEQYF
TRBJ1-5 | TRBV28 | . | . | TGTGCCAGCACCTCTCAAGGGAGGGGAGGGAATCAGCCCCAGCATTTT | CASTSQGRGGNQPQHF
TRBJ1-4 | TRBV9 | . | once | TGTGCCAGCAGTGCACAGGGAACTAATGAAAAACTGTTTTTT | CASSAQGTNEKLFF
TRBJ2-1 | TRBV7-2 | TRBD2 | once | TGTGCCAGCAGCCATGGACTAGCGGGAGGAACTGAGCAGTTCTTC | CASSHGLAGGTEQFF
TRBJ2-3 | TRBV18 | TRBD2 | . | TGTGCCAGCTCTCCCGGACTAGTAAGAGATACGCAGTATTTT | CASSPGLVRDTQYF
TRBJ1-2 | TRBV18 | . | . | TGTGCCAGCTCACCACCGTCCCCCTCGTTCTATGGCTACACCTTC | CASSPPSPSFYGYTF
TRBJ2-7 | TRBV6-5 | . | . | TGTGCCAGCATTAAGGACGGGAGCTCCTACGAGCAGTACTTC | CASIKDGSSYEQYF
TRBJ2-3 | TRBV7-9 | TRBD2 | . | TGTGCCAGCAGCGCCTCGACTAGCGCGCAGTATTTT | CASSASTSAQYF
TRBJ2-2 | TRBV5-4 | . | . | TGTGCCAGCAGCTTCCGTCAGGGCGAAGCCGGGGAGCTGTTTTTT | CASSFRQGEAGELFF
TRBJ2-5 | TRBV12-5 | TRBD1 | once | TGTGCTAGTGGTTTGGGGACAGGGAAAGAGACCCAGTACTTC | CASGLGTGKETQYF
TRBJ2-7 | TRBV18 | TRBD2 | . | TGTGCCAGCTCACGATGGCAGGGTTACGAGGGAGGGACCTACGAGCAGTACTTC | CASSRWQGYEGGTYEQYF
TRBJ2-2 | TRBV4-3 | . | once | TGCGCCAGCAGCCAAGATGCGTCGGGCGGGGAGCTGTTTTTT | CASSQDASGGELFF
TRBJ1-1 | TRBV29-1 | TRBD1 | . | TGCAGCGTAGTTTTCGGGACAGGGATCTATGAAGCTTTCTTT | CSVVFGTGIYEAFF
TRBJ2-3 | TRBV19 | TRBD1 | once | TGTGCCAGTTCAGGGGGCTACACAGATACGCAGTATTTT | CASSGGYTDTQYF
TRBJ2-7 | TRBV2 | . | . | TGTGCCAGCAGTGAAGATGTGACTAGGTACTCCTACGAGCAGTACTTC | CASSEDVTRYSYEQYF
TRBJ2-7 | TRBV14 | . | . | TGTGCCAGCAGCCAAGCCCCTCTCTACGAGCAGTACTTC | CASSQAPLYEQYF
TRBJ2-7 | TRBV3-1/TRBV3-2 | TRBD2 | . | TGTGCCAGCAGCCTAACCCCGGGGACTACCTACTACGAGCAGTACTTC | CASSLTPGTTYYEQYF
TRBJ2-1 | TRBV6-2/TRBV6-3 | TRBD2 | . | TGTGCCAGCAGTTACCTGGAGCGGGAGGAATTTTCCTACAATGAGCAGTTCTTC | CASSYLEREEFSYNEQFF
TRBJ1-5 | TRBV28 | TRBD1 | once | TGTGCCAGCAGTATACTACCGGGACAGGGGTATCAGCCCCAGCATTTT | CASSILPGQGYQPQHF
TRBJ2-3 | TRBV7-8 | . | . | TGTGCCAGCCTCGACTCTACAGATACGCAGTATTTT | CASLDSTDTQYF
TRBJ1-2 | TRBV27 | TRBD1 | . | TGTGCCAGCAGTTCACGGACAGGAGCTAACTATGGCTACACCTTC | CASSSRTGANYGYTF
TRBJ2-1 | TRBV6-6 | TRBD2 | . | TGTGCCAGCAGTTTCCCCGGGACTAGCGGGATTAGGGAGCAGTTCTTC | CASSFPGTSGIREQFF
TRBJ1-2 | TRBV3-1/TRBV3-2 | TRBD1 | . | TGTGCCAGCAGCAACCGGGACAGGGGAATCAAGGATTACACCTTC | CASSNRDRGIKDYTF
TRBJ2-1 | TRBV7-2 | TRBD2 | . | TGTGCCAGCAGCTTGGTCCTAGCGGGAGACAATGAGCAGTTCTTC | CASSLVLAGDNEQFF
TRBJ2-1 | TRBV18 | . | . | TGTGCCAGCTCACCACCGAAAGGTAGCGGATCCTACAATGAGCAGTTCTTC | CASSPPKGSGSYNEQFF
TRBJ1-6 | TRBV19 | . | few | TGTGCCAGTAGTTGGGCAGGGAAATCACCCCTCCACTTT | CASSWAGKSPLHF
TRBJ2-1 | TRBV19 | TRBD2 | . | TGTGCCAGTAGTGGACTAGCGTCTGAGCAGTTCTTC | CASSGLASEQFF
TRBJ2-1 | TRBV5-4 | TRBD2 | . | TGTGCCAGCAGCCGGTCCGGACTAGCGGGAGGATCCGGCAATGAGCAGTTCTTC | CASSRSGLAGGSGNEQFF
TRBJ2-1 | TRBV27 | . | . | TGTGCCAGCAGTTTAAGGGCGGGGAACAATGAGCAGTTCTTC | CASSLRAGNNEQFF
TRBJ2-7 | TRBV9 | . | . | TGTGCCAGCAGCGTAGAGGAGGGGGCGTACGAGCAGTACTTC | CASSVEEGAYEQYF
TRBJ2-5 | TRBV24-1 | . | . | TGTGCCACCAGTGATTTGGAGAGGGCCCCCCAAGAGACCCAGTACTTC | CATSDLERAPQETQYF
TRBJ2-7 | TRBV12-3/TRBV12-4 | . | . | TGTGCCAGCAGCCGCGGGATGTACGAGCAGTACTTC | CASSRGMYEQYF
TRBJ1-2 | TRBV29-1 | . | . | TGCAGCGTCTTCCAGGGTCCTACTAACATATATGGCTACACCTTC | CSVFQGPTNIYGYTF
TRBJ2-7 | TRBV3-1/TRBV3-2 | . | . | TGTGCCAGCAGCCAAGATCCCGTCAGGTCCTACGAGCAGTACTTC | CASSQDPVRSYEQYF
TRBJ2-6 | TRBV4-3 | . | . | TGCGCCAGCAGCCAAGAAACAGGAGGGTCTGGGGCCAACGTCCTGACTTTC | CASSQETGGSGANVLTF
TRBJ2-3 | TRBV6-5 | . | . | TGTGCCAGCAGTTTTGGCAGGGGTGGATATACGCAGTATTTT | CASSFGRGGYTQYF
TRBJ1-2 | TRBV4-3 | TRBD1 | . | TGCGCCAGCAGCCAAGATAGGGCAGGGGGAGTAGATGGCTACACCTTC | CASSQDRAGGVDGYTF
TRBJ2-7 | TRBV19 | TRBD2 | . | TGTGCCAGTAGTAAGCCTAGCGGGAGCTCCTACGAGCAGTACTTC | CASSKPSGSSYEQYF
TRBJ2-3 | TRBV11-2 | . | . | TGTGCCAGCAGCCTAAGGGACTCTTACACAGATACGCAGTATTTT | CASSLRDSYTDTQYF
TRBJ2-2 | TRBV7-2 | . | . | TGTGCCAGCAGACCAAATCTAATAGAAACCGGGGAGCTGTTTTTT | CASRPNLIETGELFF